A single sample is the source of the 27 T cell receptor beta chains below, sequenced in a study of cytomegalovirus exposure and HLA in healthy donors. This table comes from immunoSEQ multiplex PCR, and its TCRdb copy is limited to in-frame clones, with some not included. The sample includes about 120,000 clones, roughly nine tenths of them seen just once. Sequencing input: PBMCs. The receptors here all came from a woman under 30 in good health and CMV-seronegative.

J is TRBJ2-1 and V is TRBV5-6, with 11 bases matching TRBD2. This CDR3 is built from 17 residues. Per germline, CDR1 SGHDT and CDR2 YYEEEE. Germline trimming cut 1 base from V and 13 bases from J; bases unmatched to any gene: 16. CDR3 sequence reads: CASSLKLAGATNHGQFF. CDR3 DNA sequence: TGTGCCAGCAGCTTGAAACTAGCGGGGGCCACGAACCATGGTCAGTTCTTC.

This clone appeared a single time. This rearrangement joins TRBV20-1 to TRBJ1-1; D ambiguous. V lost 5 bases and J lost 7, with 2 bases in between. The CDR3 is 8 amino acids. Germline V gives CDR1 DFQATT, CDR2 SNEGSKA (reference sequence). The chain's CDR3 is CSAYEAFF. The CDR3 DNA sequence: TGCAGTGCTTATGAAGCTTTCTTT.

This sequence joins TRBV4-2 and TRBJ1-1, with D possibly matching TRBD1 (6 bases). With 4 bases removed from V and 3 bases from J, the gap between germline ends came to 12 bases. CDR3 size: 14 residues. Germline-derived CDR1 and CDR2 are LGHNA and YNFKEQ. CDR3 in DNA: TGTGCCAGCAGCCCGGGACATTCGGACACTGAAGCTTTCTTT. Translation gives CASSPGHSDTEAFF.

The chain combines TRBV9 with TRBJ2-3, with 8 bases lining up with TRBD1. The CDR3 length is 14 residues. Looked up from germline, CDR1 is SGDLS and CDR2 is YYNGEE. V lost 4 bases to trimming and J lost 4 bases; unmatched junction nucleotides: 5. CDR3 nucleotides: TGTGCCAGCAGCCCTCAGGGGGCCTCAGATACGCAGTATTTT. Translation gives CASSPQGASDTQYF.

This chain uses TRBV7-8 with TRBJ2-5; tentative D call: TRBD2 (6 bases). This CDR3 comprises 15 residues. Deletions cut 5 bases from V and 3 bases from J, with 16 bases between. CDR1 is SGHVS and CDR2 is FQNEAQ in the germline V gene. The CDR3 DNA is TGTGCCAGCAGCGGGGTCGGCCCGGGGGAAGAGACCCAGTACTTC. Residues: CASSGVGPGEETQYF.

Of note for this clone: At one of its ends the junction is not consistent with the germline gene, which may arise from a read error. The chain is built from TRBV20-1 and TRBJ1-1; possible D gene TRBD1, 6 bases. Looked up from germline, CDR1 is DFQATT and CDR2 is SNEGSKA (reference sequence). The CDR3 sequence is 9 residues long. CDR3 sequence (DNA): TGCAGTGCTAGTCTGGACAGCACCTTT. This encodes CSASLDSTF.

The chain carries TRBV13 and TRBJ2-3; the match to TRBD1 covers 7 bases. J lost 1 base, V lost 5 bases, and 6 bases had no gene match. Germline values: CDR1 PRHDT, CDR2 FYEKMQ (reference sequence). CDR3 length equals 15 residues. CDR3: CASSPRDRRTDTQYF. The CDR3 bases are TGTGCCAGCAGCCCCCGGGACAGACGCACAGATACGCAGTATTTT.

The chain recombines TRBV5-1 with TRBJ2-7; 8 bases are shared with TRBD2. The ends lost 5 bases at V and 6 bases at J; junction bases unmatched: 13. CDR1 SGHRS and CDR2 YFSETQ come from the germline V gene. The CDR3 sequence is 15 residues long. The CDR3 sequence: CASRGPYGGASEQYF. In DNA, the CDR3 is TGCGCCAGCAGGGGCCCTTACGGGGGGGCCAGCGAGCAGTACTTC.

The chain joins TRBV15 to TRBJ1-6; a weak D match, TRBD1 (5 bases). Deletions cut 0 bases from V and 9 bases from J, with 15 bases between. The CDR3 is made up of 16 amino acids. Per the germline V gene, CDR1 is LNHNV and CDR2 is YYDKDF (reference sequence). The CDR3: CATSRDPRQGGSPLHF. CDR3 nucleotides: TGTGCCACCAGCAGAGATCCGCGGCAGGGCGGTTCACCCCTCCACTTT.

The chain uses TRBV7-9 and TRBJ1-1; 10 positions agree with TRBD1. The CDR3 length is 16 residues. V lost 1 base and J lost 6; bases outside the gene matches: 8. The germline CDR1 and CDR2 sequences are SEHNR and FQNEAQ (reference sequence). CDR3 loop: CASSLVRTGGFAEAFF. CDR3 coding DNA: TGTGCCAGCAGCTTAGTAAGGACAGGGGGTTTCGCTGAAGCTTTCTTT. The full variable domain, with the rest looked up from reference TRBV7-9 and TRBJ1-1, is DTGVSQNPRHKITKRGQNVTFRCDPISEHNRLYWYRQTLGQGPEFLTYFQNEAQLEKSRLLSDRFSAERPKGSFSTLEIQRTEQGDSAMYLCASSLVRTGGFAEAFFGQGTRLTVV.

V gene TRBV27 combines with J gene TRBJ2-5; D may be TRBD1 (6 bases). Trimming removed 9 bases from V and 2 bases from J, with 7 bases in between. CDR1 MNHEY and CDR2 SMNVEV come from the germline V gene (reference sequence). This CDR3 has 11 amino acids. CDR3 amino acids: CARGGQETQYF. CDR3 nucleotides: TGTGCCAGAGGGGGACAAGAGACCCAGTACTTC.

The V gene is TRBV5-1, the J gene TRBJ1-6; possible D gene TRBD1, 6 bases. The CDR3 consists of 15 residues. Germline assignment: CDR1 SGHRS and CDR2 YFSETQ. V was cut by 4 bases and J by 2 bases, with 10 bases left in between. CDR3 nucleotide sequence: TGCGCCAGCAGCCCAGGGGTTCCCTATAATTCACCCCTCCACTTT. Its translation: CASSPGVPYNSPLHF.

This chain joins TRBV4-2 and TRBJ2-3; D is possibly TRBD2 (7 bases). Between the trimmed V and J ends, which lost 5 bases and 3 bases, there was a span of 18 bases. CDR1 and CDR2 from the germline V gene are LGHNA and YNFKEQ. CDR3 length: 16 residues. The CDR3 here is CASSIFGGGLTDTQYF. CDR3 sequence (DNA): TGTGCCAGCAGCATTTTTGGGGGGGGGCTTACAGATACGCAGTATTTT.

The chain recombines TRBV9 with TRBJ2-1, with TRBD2 matching 8 bases. This CDR3 spans 16 amino acids. Germline CDR1 and CDR2: SGDLS and YYNGEE. V gave up 0 bases and J gave up 7 bases; unmatched junction bases: 9. CDR3 in DNA: TGTGCCAGCAGCGTAGATAGTAGCGGGGATATGAATGAGCAGTTCTTC. It specifies CASSVDSSGDMNEQFF.

The rearrangement links TRBV19 to TRBJ1-1; no firm D call. The CDR3 runs 14 residues. Germline V gene sequence: CDR1 LNHDA, CDR2 SQIVND (reference sequence). V was clipped by 0 bases and J by 11 bases, with 16 bases between them. The CDR3 region is CASSIDREDPRAFF. In nucleotides, the CDR3 is TGTGCCAGTAGTATAGATCGGGAAGACCCGAGGGCTTTCTTT. Complete variable domain (other parts from reference TRBV19 and TRBJ1-1): DGGITQSPKYLFRKEGQNVTLSCEQNLNHDAMYWYRQDPGQGLRLIYYSQIVNDFQKGDIAEGYSVSREKKESFPLTVTSAQKNPTAFYLCASSIDREDPRAFFGQGTRLTVV.

This chain uses TRBV5-1 with TRBJ2-7; D call uncertain. V lost 2 bases, J lost 3 bases, and 12 bases lay in between. Germline CDR1 reads SGHRS; CDR2 reads YFSETQ. There are 14 residues in the CDR3. This CDR3 is CASSFGQVRYEQYF. The CDR3 DNA reads TGCGCCAGCAGCTTTGGCCAGGTCCGCTACGAGCAGTACTTC. Full variable domain (rest looked up from reference TRBV5-1 and TRBJ2-7): KAGVTQTPRYLIKTRGQQVTLSCSPISGHRSVSWYQQTPGQGLQFLFEYFSETQRNKGNFPGRFSGRQFSNSRSEMNVSTLELGDSALYLCASSFGQVRYEQYFGPGTRLTVT.

This chain links TRBV10-3 with TRBJ1-4; possible D gene TRBD1, 5 bases. Trimming removed 1 base at V and 8 bases at J, with 14 bases between. CDR1 is ENHRY and CDR2 is SYGVKD in the germline V gene. This CDR3 is built from 15 residues. Here the CDR3 DNA reads TGTGCCATCAGTGAGTTCAGGGATAATCGGGAAAAACTGTTTTTT. It yields the protein CAISEFRDNREKLFF.

The CDR3 DNA sequence: TGTGCCAGCCAGCGGGGGGCTAACTACGAGCAGTACTTC. As protein: CASQRGANYEQYF. The J gene is TRBJ2-7, the V gene TRBV2; 9 bases agree with TRBD2. V shed 8 bases, J shed 3 bases, and the junction held 5 bases outside the gene matches. The CDR3 totals 13 residues. The germline V gene has CDR1 SNHLY and CDR2 FYNNEI.

The J gene is TRBJ2-5, the V gene TRBV7-3; D is perhaps TRBD2 (5 bases). CDR3 length: 14 residues. Germline-derived CDR1 and CDR2 are SGHTA and FQGTGA. V was pared by 1 base and J by 5 bases, with 11 bases between. CDR3 sequence: CASSLMPSSETQYF. Here the CDR3 DNA reads TGTGCCAGCAGCTTAATGCCTAGCAGCGAGACCCAGTACTTC.

The CDR3 bases are TGTGCCAGCAGCCCCTCGGGGGGTCCTGAAGCTTTCTTT. Encoded protein: CASSPSGGPEAFF. The V gene is TRBV9, the J gene TRBJ1-1; D perhaps matches TRBD1 (5 bases). CDR1 and CDR2 (germline): SGDLS, YYNGEE. Trimming left V 4 bases short and J 6 bases short, with 13 bases between. The CDR3 contains 13 residues.

The chain combines TRBV7-9 with TRBJ1-2; D unresolved. With 2 bases removed from V and 4 bases from J, the gap between germline ends came to 14 bases. CDR1 and CDR2 (germline): SEHNR, FQNEAQ (reference sequence). There are 15 residues in the CDR3. Here the CDR3 DNA reads TGTGCCAGCAGCTTATTTACAGCTCAATTCTATGGCTACACCTTC. This gives the protein CASSLFTAQFYGYTF. Filled out from reference TRBV7-9 and TRBJ1-2, the complete variable domain reads DTGVSQNPRHKITKRGQNVTFRCDPISEHNRLYWYRQTLGQGPEFLTYFQNEAQLEKSRLLSDRFSAERPKGSFSTLEIQRTEQGDSAMYLCASSLFTAQFYGYTFGSGTRLTVV.

This clone was picked up one time. The chain couples TRBV4-2 to TRBJ2-1; TRBD1 matches at 8 bases. This CDR3 comprises 16 residues. J was trimmed by 2 bases and V by 3 bases; bases with no gene match: 6. Looked up from germline, CDR1 is LGHNA and CDR2 is YNFKEQ. This chain's CDR3 is CASSQDRVGPYNEQFF. The CDR3 DNA reads as TGTGCCAGCAGCCAGGACAGGGTAGGGCCCTACAATGAGCAGTTCTTC.

This clone was seen a handful of times. The chain employs TRBV4-2 and TRBJ1-5; D is unclear. The germline V gene encodes CDR1 LGHNA and CDR2 YNFKEQ. CDR3 length equals 16 residues. V lost 4 bases and J 2 bases, leaving 15 bases between the germline ends. DNA for the CDR3: TGTGCCAGCAGCCCGAGCTACCCCTCTCGCAATCAGCCCCAGCATTTT. It encodes CASSPSYPSRNQPQHF.

The chain has TRBV5-1 and TRBJ2-5; D might be TRBD1 (6 bases). Germline assignment: CDR1 SGHRS and CDR2 YFSETQ. The length of the CDR3 is 13 residues. V was pared by 2 bases and J by 7 bases, with 12 bases between. Here the CDR3 reads CASSLEQGRTQYF. CDR3 bases: TGCGCCAGCAGCTTAGAACAGGGAAGGACCCAGTACTTC.

The chain links TRBV6-5 to TRBJ2-1, with 11 bases identical to TRBD1. The V gene's germline CDR1 is MNHEY and CDR2 SVGAGI. This CDR3 has 15 amino acids. After removal of 6 bases from V and 7 bases from J, the junction contained 8 bases not matched to a gene. In DNA, the CDR3 is TGTGCCAGCAGATGGACAGGGGGCAGCGAGAATGAGCAGTTCTTC. This encodes CASRWTGGSENEQFF.

This chain uses TRBV7-9 with TRBJ2-3, with 7 bases matching TRBD2. V lost 5 bases to trimming and J lost 13 bases; unmatched junction nucleotides: 24. The CDR3 runs 17 residues. Germline assignment: CDR1 SEHNR and CDR2 FQNEAQ (reference sequence). This CDR3 is CASSQSPRGRDYPTEYF. As DNA, the CDR3 is TGTGCCAGCAGCCAATCCCCCCGGGGCAGGGACTACCCAACAGAGTATTTT.

This chain joins TRBV5-4 and TRBJ1-5; D not certain. The ends were cut back, 2 bases at V and 14 bases at J, with 17 bases in the middle. Germline CDR1 and CDR2: SGHNT and YYREEE (reference sequence). The CDR3 length is 13 residues. The DNA for the CDR3 is TGTGCCAGCAGCTTAGACCCGGCTTCGGAGGAGCATTTT. This gives the protein CASSLDPASEEHF.